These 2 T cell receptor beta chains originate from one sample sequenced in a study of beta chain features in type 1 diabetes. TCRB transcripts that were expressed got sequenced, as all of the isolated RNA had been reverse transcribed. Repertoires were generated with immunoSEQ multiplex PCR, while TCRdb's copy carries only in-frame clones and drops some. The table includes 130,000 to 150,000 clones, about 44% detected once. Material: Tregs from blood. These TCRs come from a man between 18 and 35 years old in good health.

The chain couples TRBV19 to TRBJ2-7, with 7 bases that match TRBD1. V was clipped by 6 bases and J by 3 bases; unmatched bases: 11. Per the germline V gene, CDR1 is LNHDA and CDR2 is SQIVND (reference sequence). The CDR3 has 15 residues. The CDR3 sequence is CASSPHSGTDYEQYF. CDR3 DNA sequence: TGTGCCAGTAGCCCTCATTCCGGGACAGACTACGAGCAGTACTTC.

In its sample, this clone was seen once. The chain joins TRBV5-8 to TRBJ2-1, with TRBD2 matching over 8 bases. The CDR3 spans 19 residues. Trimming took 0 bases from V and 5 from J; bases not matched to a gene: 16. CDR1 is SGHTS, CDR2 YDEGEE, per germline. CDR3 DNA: TGTGCCAGCAGCTTGGGCCCCTTAATATGGGCGGGAGGCGACAATGAGCAGTTCTTC. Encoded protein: CASSLGPLIWAGGDNEQFF.